The clone carrying this TCR beta chain turned up a few times. The data derive from a study of cytotoxic CD8 clonotypes in ibrutinib-treated CLL. Study-wide context: Response samples followed a median 12 months of treatment, range 6 to 36.

Assay used: immunoSEQ multiplex PCR; TCRdb lists only in-frame clones, some missing. The data show approximately 210,000 clones, around 72% seen once. Germline V CDR1 and CDR2: SGHTA, FQGNSA. The ends were cut back, 5 bases at V and 5 bases at J, with 15 bases in the middle. The CDR3 totals 15 residues. The sequencing used PBMCs, collected after 24 months of ibrutinib treatment. The V call is TRBV7-2, the J call TRBJ2-2; D unresolved. The clonotype comes from a human donor with chronic lymphocytic leukemia. CDR3 DNA sequence: TGTGCCAGCAGCCCCCGGCAGCAGTTAACCGGGGAGCTGTTTTTT. As protein: CASSPRQQLTGELFF.